The T cell receptor (beta chain) under discussion was sequenced for a study of blood T cell repertoires in COVID-19. Generated by immunoSEQ multiplex PCR, the TCRdb table keeps only in-frame clones and is missing some. The table has 150,000 to 200,000 clones, 75% to 90% seen once. The germline CDR1 and CDR2 sequences are SEHNR and FQNEAQ (reference sequence). V dropped 1 base and J dropped 0 bases, with 9 bases sitting between them. The CDR3 totals 15 residues. The chain joins TRBV7-9 to TRBJ1-2; D not resolved. Sequencing was carried out using peripheral blood. The TCR comes from a man aged 70-80 years with active or convalescent COVID-19. Here the CDR3 reads CASSLVGSSNYGYTF. CDR3 nucleotide sequence: TGTGCCAGCAGCTTAGTTGGCAGTTCTAACTATGGCTACACCTTC. Full variable domain (rest looked up from reference TRBV7-9 and TRBJ1-2): DTGVSQNPRHKITKRGQNVTFRCDPISEHNRLYWYRQTLGQGPEFLTYFQNEAQLEKSRLLSDRFSAERPKGSFSTLEIQRTEQGDSAMYLCASSLVGSSNYGYTFGSGTRLTVV.